Listed below are T cell receptor beta chains from one sample, sequenced in a study of T cell clusters in autoimmune cytopenias. For each CDR3 protein, TCRdb gives one entry from its re-call of the multiplex PCR reads, without DNA. This table lists about 6,100 distinct CDR3 sequences. This sample was also put to use in a study of T cell repertoires in aging, cancer and after chemotherapy.

The sequenced sample was peripheral blood. The receptor set was obtained from a human donor in good health. CDR3s include the opening cysteine and the closing phenylalanine or tryptophan. Part of the rows lack a size; the others show once, few, many or a class for expanded clones.

abundance	v_gene	j_gene	CDR3aa
medium-sized	TRBV5-5	TRBJ2-7	CASRPGTGRYEQYF
NA	TRBV15	TRBJ1-1	CATSRDQGPGTEAFF
NA	TRBV7-2	TRBJ2-2	CASRPNRATGELFF
NA	TRBV20-1	TRBJ1-1	CSARLGGPYGDTEAFF
NA	TRBV10-3	TRBJ1-5	CATSGGRGLGQPQHF
medium-sized	TRBV5-6	TRBJ1-5	CASSLRGAGNQPQHF
medium-sized	TRBV5-5	TRBJ2-5	CASSLSPSGQETQYF
NA	TRBV5-1	TRBJ2-3	CASSLGGSGGSTDTQYF
NA	TRBV4-3	TRBJ1-4	CASSQDIVRGEKLFF
medium-sized	TRBV27	TRBJ1-2	CASSLRAGGPYGYTF
NA	TRBV4-3	TRBJ2-7	CASSQRRDGSYEQYF